The entry below gives a single TCR beta chain sequence along with its context. Per the authors' pipeline: For nucleated cells, counts were estimated from reference gene primer amplification. The table came from immunoSEQ multiplex PCR; TCRdb's copy has only in-frame clones and leaves some out. The DNA was the basis for D and trimming; V, J and clone size are from that table. Seen here are about 130,000 clones, about 79% observed once, and the top ten hold 3% to 3.5%. The sample comes from a study of blood T cell repertoires in COVID-19. As for the study in general: The analysed material was cDNA or gDNA that came from T cells, B-cell-depleted T cells, or PBMCs.

J lost 1 base, V lost 1 base, and 2 bases had no gene match. The CDR3 has 15 residues. Germline V gene sequence: CDR1 LGHNA, CDR2 YSLEER. Material for sequencing was peripheral blood. The chain uses TRBV4-3 and TRBJ1-1; 8 nucleotides agree with TRBD1. The clonotype comes from a woman aged 80 or over with acute or convalescent COVID-19. CDR3 bases: TGCGCCAGCAGCCAAGGGACAGGGACGAACACTGAAGCTTTCTTT. Amino acids: CASSQGTGTNTEAFF.